This T cell receptor (beta chain) stems from a study of control samples from healthy donors and cancer patients. Trimming took 2 bases from V and 4 from J; bases not matched to a gene: 9. The CDR3 sequence is 16 residues long. From germline, CDR1 is MDHEN and CDR2 SYDVKM. The data were produced by immunoSEQ multiplex PCR, yet TCRdb's version contains in-frame clones alone and is incomplete. The repertoire holds 150,000 to 200,000 clones, 91% seen once, with approximately 1.5% in the top ten. What was sequenced was blood. The TCR sequence derives from a woman in her twenties or thirties in good health. The genes are TRBV28 and TRBJ1-1; TRBD1 matches at 8 bases. CDR3 region: CASSLPPRRGLTEAFF. The CDR3 DNA is TGTGCCAGCAGTTTACCCCCACGCAGGGGGCTCACTGAAGCTTTCTTT.